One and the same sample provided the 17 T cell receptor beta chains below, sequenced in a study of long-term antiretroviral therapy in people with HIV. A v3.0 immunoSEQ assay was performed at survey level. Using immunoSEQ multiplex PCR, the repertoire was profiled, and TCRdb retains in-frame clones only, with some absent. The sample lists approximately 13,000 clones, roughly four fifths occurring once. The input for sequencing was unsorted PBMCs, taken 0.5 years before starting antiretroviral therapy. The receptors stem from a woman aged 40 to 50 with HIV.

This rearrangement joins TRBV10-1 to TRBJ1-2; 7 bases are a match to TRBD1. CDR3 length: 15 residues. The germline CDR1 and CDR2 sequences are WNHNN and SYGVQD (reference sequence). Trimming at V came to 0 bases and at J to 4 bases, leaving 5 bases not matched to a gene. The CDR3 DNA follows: TGCGCCAGCAGTGAGTCGCCGGGACAGTTCTATGGCTACACCTTC. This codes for CASSESPGQFYGYTF.

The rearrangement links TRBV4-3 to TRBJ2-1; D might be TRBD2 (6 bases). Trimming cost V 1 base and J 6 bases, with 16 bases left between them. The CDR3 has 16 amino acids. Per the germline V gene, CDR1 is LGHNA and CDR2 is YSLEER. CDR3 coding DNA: TGCGCCAGCAGCCAAGTCGGGGGACGACGACGCAATGAGCAGTTCTTC. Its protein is CASSQVGGRRRNEQFF.

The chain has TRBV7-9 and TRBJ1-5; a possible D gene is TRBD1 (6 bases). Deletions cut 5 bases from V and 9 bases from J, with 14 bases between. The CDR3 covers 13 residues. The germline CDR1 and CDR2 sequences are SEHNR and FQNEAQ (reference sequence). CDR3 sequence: CASSPGEAWPQHF. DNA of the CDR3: TGTGCCAGCAGCCCAGGGGAGGCGTGGCCCCAGCATTTT. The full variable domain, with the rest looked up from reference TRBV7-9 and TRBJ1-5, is DTGVSQNPRHKITKRGQNVTFRCDPISEHNRLYWYRQTLGQGPEFLTYFQNEAQLEKSRLLSDRFSAERPKGSFSTLEIQRTEQGDSAMYLCASSPGEAWPQHFGDGTRLSIL.

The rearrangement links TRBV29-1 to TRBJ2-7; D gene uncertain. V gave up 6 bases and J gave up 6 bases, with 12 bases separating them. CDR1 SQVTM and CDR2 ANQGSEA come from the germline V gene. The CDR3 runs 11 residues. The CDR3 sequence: CSVILSREQYF. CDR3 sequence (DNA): TGCAGCGTAATACTTTCTCGCGAGCAGTACTTC.

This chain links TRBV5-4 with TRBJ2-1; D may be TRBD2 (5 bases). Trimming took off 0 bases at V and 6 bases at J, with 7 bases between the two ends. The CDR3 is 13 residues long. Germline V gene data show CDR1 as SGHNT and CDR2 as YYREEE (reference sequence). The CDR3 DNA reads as TGTGCCAGCAGCTTGGGAGAGGGCAATGAGCAGTTCTTC. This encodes CASSLGEGNEQFF.

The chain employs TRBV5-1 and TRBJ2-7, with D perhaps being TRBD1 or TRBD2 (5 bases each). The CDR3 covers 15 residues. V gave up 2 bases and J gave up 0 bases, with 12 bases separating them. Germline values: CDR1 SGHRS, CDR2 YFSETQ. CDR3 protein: CASSLWDPNSYEQYF. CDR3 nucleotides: TGCGCCAGCAGCTTATGGGACCCCAACTCCTACGAGCAGTACTTC.

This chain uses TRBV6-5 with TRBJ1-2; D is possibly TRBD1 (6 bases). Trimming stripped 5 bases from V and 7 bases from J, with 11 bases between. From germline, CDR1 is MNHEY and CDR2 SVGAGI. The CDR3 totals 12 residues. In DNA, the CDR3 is TGTGCCAGCAGTCTAGGGGGGATTGGCTACACCTTC. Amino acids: CASSLGGIGYTF.

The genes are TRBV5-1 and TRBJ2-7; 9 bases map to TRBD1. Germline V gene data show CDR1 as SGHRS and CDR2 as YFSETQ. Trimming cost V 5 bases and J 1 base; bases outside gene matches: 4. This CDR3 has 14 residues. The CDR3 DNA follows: TGCGCCAGCAGGACCGGGACAGGGTCCTACGAGCAGTACTTC. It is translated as CASRTGTGSYEQYF.

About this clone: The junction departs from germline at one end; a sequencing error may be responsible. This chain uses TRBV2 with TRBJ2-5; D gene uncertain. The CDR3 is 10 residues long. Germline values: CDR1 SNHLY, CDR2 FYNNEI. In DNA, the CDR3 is TGTGCCAGCGACGGGCCGCGTCTCCACTTC. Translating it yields CASDGPRLHF. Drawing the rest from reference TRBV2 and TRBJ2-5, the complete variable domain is EPEVTQTPSHQVTQMGQEVILRCVPISNHLYFYWYRQILGQKVEFLVSFYNNEISEKSEIFDDQFSVERPDGSNFTLKIRSTKLEDSAMYFCASDGPRLHFGPGTRLLVL.

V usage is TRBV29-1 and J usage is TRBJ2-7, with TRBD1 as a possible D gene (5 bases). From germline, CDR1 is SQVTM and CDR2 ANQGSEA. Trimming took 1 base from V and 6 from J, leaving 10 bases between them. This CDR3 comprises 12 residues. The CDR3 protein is CSVEATGFEQYF. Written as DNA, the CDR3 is TGCAGCGTTGAAGCTACAGGCTTCGAGCAGTACTTC.

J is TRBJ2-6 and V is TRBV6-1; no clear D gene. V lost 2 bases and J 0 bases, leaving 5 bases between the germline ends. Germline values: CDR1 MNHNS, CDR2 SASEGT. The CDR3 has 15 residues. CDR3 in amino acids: CASSESSSGANVLTF. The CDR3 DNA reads TGTGCCAGCAGTGAATCCAGCTCTGGGGCCAACGTCCTGACTTTC.

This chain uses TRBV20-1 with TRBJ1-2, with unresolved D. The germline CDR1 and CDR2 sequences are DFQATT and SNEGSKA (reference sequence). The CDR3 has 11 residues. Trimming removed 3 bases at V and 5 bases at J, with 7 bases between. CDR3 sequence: CSASGLYGYTF. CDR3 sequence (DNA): TGCAGTGCTAGTGGGTTATATGGCTACACCTTC.

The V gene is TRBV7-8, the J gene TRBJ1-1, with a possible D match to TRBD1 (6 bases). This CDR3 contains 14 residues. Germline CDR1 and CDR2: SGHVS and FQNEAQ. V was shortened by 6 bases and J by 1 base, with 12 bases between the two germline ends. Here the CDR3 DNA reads TGTGCCAGCAGGTGGGGGCCGCCGAACACTGAAGCTTTCTTT. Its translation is CASRWGPPNTEAFF.

This CDR3 reads CASSLPSLVYGYTF. DNA for the CDR3: TGTGCCAGCAGCTTACCGAGTTTGGTATATGGCTACACCTTC. The V gene is TRBV7-2, the J gene TRBJ1-2, with unresolved D. V gave up 2 bases and J gave up 5 bases, with 12 bases separating them. Germline V gene lookup returns CDR1 SGHTA and CDR2 FQGNSA. The CDR3 length is 14 residues.

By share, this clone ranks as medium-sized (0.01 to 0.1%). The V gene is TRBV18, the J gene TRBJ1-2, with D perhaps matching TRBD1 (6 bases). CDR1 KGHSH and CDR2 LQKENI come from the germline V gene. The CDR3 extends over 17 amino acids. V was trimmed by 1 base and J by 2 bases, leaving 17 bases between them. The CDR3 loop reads CASSPRAGQGRNYGYTF. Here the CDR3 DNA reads TGTGCCAGCTCACCACGGGCAGGTCAGGGGCGGAACTATGGCTACACCTTC. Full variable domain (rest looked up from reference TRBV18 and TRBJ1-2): NAGVMQNPRHLVRRRGQEARLRCSPMKGHSHVYWYRQLPEEGLKFMVYLQKENIIDESGMPKERFSAEFPKEGPSILRIQQVVRGDSAAYFCASSPRAGQGRNYGYTFGSGTRLTVV.

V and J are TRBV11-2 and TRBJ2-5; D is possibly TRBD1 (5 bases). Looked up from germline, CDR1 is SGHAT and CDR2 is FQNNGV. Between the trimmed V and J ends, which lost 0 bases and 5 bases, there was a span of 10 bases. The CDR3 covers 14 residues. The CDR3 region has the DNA TGTGCCAGCAGCTTAGACAGGGCGACGGAGACCCAGTACTTC. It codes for CASSLDRATETQYF.

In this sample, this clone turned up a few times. The CDR3 loop reads CASTGGGPEQFF. The CDR3 DNA reads TGTGCCAGCACCGGCGGAGGGCCCGAGCAGTTCTTC. V gene TRBV6-1 combines with J gene TRBJ2-1, with a possible D match to TRBD2 (6 bases). The CDR3 is made up of 12 amino acids. Germline-derived CDR1 and CDR2 are MNHNS and SASEGT. V shed 7 bases and J shed 10 bases, with 14 bases lying between them.